The present entry profiles one T cell receptor beta chain with its context. In the authors' workflow: The authors estimated nucleated cell counts from reference gene primer amplification. TCRdb keeps only in-frame clones here, not all; method: immunoSEQ multiplex PCR. V and J calls and clone size are copied from that table; D and trimming were computed from the DNA. The table lists about 160,000 clones, approximately 82% of them singletons. The data stem from a study of blood T cell repertoires in COVID-19. Background on the study: T cells, B-cell-depleted T cells, or PBMCs supplied cDNA or gDNA.

It was during active infection that Seattle patients were enrolled and then longitudinally followed. V lost 2 bases, J lost 4 bases, and 15 bases lay in between. The CDR3 runs 15 residues. Germline CDR1 and CDR2: SGHRS and YFSETQ. The V call is TRBV5-1, the J call TRBJ1-1; D is perhaps TRBD1 (5 bases). This TCR came from a woman in her forties with COVID-19, enrolled during active disease. What was sequenced was peripheral blood. CDR3 amino acids: CASSLTGERSTEAFF. CDR3 sequence (DNA): TGCGCCAGCAGCTTAACGGGGGAGCGGAGCACTGAAGCTTTCTTT.